The source of this TCR beta chain is a study of blood T cell repertoires in COVID-19. This study enrolled people aged about 18 to 100 from about 24 US geographic areas. Participants' own reports of clinical history determined their cohort assignment. The CDR3 runs to 18 residues. V trimming: 2 bases; J trimming: 3 bases; junction bases outside the gene matches: 12. The germline V gene encodes CDR1 LGHDT and CDR2 YNNKEL (reference sequence). In the original processing: Nucleated cell counts were estimated from reference gene primer amplification. Sequencing was performed with immunoSEQ multiplex PCR; in TCRdb, only in-frame clones are kept and a portion is missing. Clonal size and the V and J genes are those of that table, whereas D and trimming came from the DNA. The sample yields 140,000 to 150,000 clones, around 87% seen once.

Sequenced material: PBMCs or T cells enriched from blood (not recorded which). This chain uses TRBV3-1 (or the pseudogene TRBV3-2) with TRBJ2-1; 8 bases match TRBD2. The source is a woman under 40 with acute COVID-19. The CDR3 sequence: CASSQTPGAGGVYNEQFF. Here the CDR3 DNA reads TGTGCCAGCAGCCAAACCCCGGGTGCGGGAGGAGTCTACAATGAGCAGTTCTTC.